This T cell receptor (beta chain) was observed in a study of long-term antiretroviral therapy in people with HIV. Study-level results: HIV repertoires spanned narrower CDR3 length ranges than controls. Across all time points, the repertoire was dominated by clones that expanded before ART. Diversity measured after ART increased yet remained under transplant donor controls. Blood was collected between the mid-2000s and the late 2010s, possibly under older ART regimens.

On this clone itself: What it recognizes is unknown.

Version v3.0 of the immunoSEQ assay was performed at survey level. TCRdb keeps only in-frame clones here, not all; method: immunoSEQ multiplex PCR. Among tens of thousands of clones, roughly 80% were seen once, and the ten largest hold about 11%. The CDR3 runs to 13 residues. CDR1 and CDR2 from the germline V gene are SGHVS and FQNEAQ. V was cut by 4 bases and J by 4 bases, with 10 bases left in between. The clonotype was recovered from a woman aged 40-49 years with HIV. This chain uses TRBV7-8 with TRBJ1-1; no clear D. The sequences come from unsorted PBMCs, collected 1.1 years before starting antiretroviral therapy. CDR3 in DNA: TGTGCCAGCAGCTCTGGAGGGATCACTGAAGCTTTCTTT. Amino acid sequence: CASSSGGITEAFF.